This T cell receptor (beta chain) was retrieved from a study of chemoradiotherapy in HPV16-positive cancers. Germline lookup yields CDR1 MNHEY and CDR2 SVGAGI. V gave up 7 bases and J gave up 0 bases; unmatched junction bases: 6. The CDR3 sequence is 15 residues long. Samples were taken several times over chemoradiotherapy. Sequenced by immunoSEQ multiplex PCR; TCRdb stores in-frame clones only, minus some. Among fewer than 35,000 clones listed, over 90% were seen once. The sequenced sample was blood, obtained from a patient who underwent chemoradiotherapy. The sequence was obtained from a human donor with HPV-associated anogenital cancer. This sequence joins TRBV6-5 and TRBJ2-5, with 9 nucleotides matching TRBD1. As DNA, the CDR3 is TGTGCCAGCACTCCGGGACAGGGACACCAAGAGACCCAGTACTTC. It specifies CASTPGQGHQETQYF.